This TCR beta chain was identified in a study of blood T cells in healthy people across ages. Study-level background: Template-switching capture recovered about one barcoded beta molecule per two T cells.

Next came a second PCR, run for about 6 to 12 cycles, which used a sample-barcoded 5' primer along with a J-beta primer mix. Each CDR3 protein gets one entry after TCRdb re-called the 5' RACE reads with MiXCR. The table records around 800,000 distinct CDR3 sequences, 62% of them present only once. V gave up 7 bases and J gave up 6 bases; unmatched junction bases: 4. This CDR3 has 11 residues. CDR1 and CDR2 from the germline V gene are DFQATT and SNEGSKA (reference sequence). Broader study findings: Diversity was higher, and naive CD4+ cells more numerous, in long-lived donors than in aged donors.

In regard to this clonotype: The antigen is undetermined.

The receptor was isolated from a man aged 30 to 39 in good health. This chain joins TRBV20-1 and TRBJ1-2, with TRBD1 matching 8 bases. Sequenced: blood. CDR3 coding DNA: TGCAGTGTTCCGGGACAGGATGGCTACACCTTC. Encoded protein: CSVPGQDGYTF.